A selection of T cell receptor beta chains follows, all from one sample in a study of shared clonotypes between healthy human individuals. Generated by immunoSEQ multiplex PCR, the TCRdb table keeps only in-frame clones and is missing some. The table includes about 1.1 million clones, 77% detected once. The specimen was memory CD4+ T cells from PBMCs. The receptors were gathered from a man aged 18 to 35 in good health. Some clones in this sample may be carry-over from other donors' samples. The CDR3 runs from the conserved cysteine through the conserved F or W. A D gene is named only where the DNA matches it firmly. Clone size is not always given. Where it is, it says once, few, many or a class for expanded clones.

CASSPGLAGGPEQFF	TGTGCCAGCAGCCCGGGACTAGCGGGAGGGCCTGAGCAGTTCTTC	.	TRBV11-2	TRBJ2-1	15	TRBD2
CSATGQGYEQYF	TGCAGCGCTACGGGACAGGGATACGAGCAGTACTTC	.	TRBV29-1	TRBJ2-7	12	TRBD1
CASSYSTSYSNQPQHF	TGTGCCAGCAGCTACTCCACGAGCTATAGCAATCAGCCCCAGCATTTT	.	TRBV7-9	TRBJ1-5	16	.
CASSQATSPSMDEQFF	TGTGCCAGCAGCCAGGCAACCTCCCCCTCTATGGATGAGCAGTTCTTC	.	TRBV2	TRBJ2-1	16	.
CASSLSRGGDTEAFF	TGTGCCAGCAGTTTATCGAGGGGCGGTGACACTGAAGCTTTCTTT	.	TRBV27	TRBJ1-1	15	.
CAISEPYSPENYGYTF	TGTGCCATCAGTGAGCCCTATAGTCCGGAGAACTATGGCTACACCTTC	.	TRBV10-3	TRBJ1-2	16	.
CASSLDGGYGYGYTF	TGTGCCAGCAGCTTAGATGGGGGGTACGGCTATGGCTACACCTTC	.	TRBV7-9	TRBJ1-2	15	.
CASSSVRGNQPQHF	TGTGCCAGCAGTTCCGTTAGGGGGAATCAGCCCCAGCATTTT	.	TRBV28	TRBJ1-5	14	.
CASSRPGPYEQYF	TGTGCCAGTAGTAGGCCGGGGCCCTACGAGCAGTACTTC	.	TRBV19	TRBJ2-7	13	.
CSASGLAGYTF	TGCAGTGCGTCAGGGCTCGCCGGCTACACCTTC	.	TRBV20-1	TRBJ1-2	11	.
CASSSAGGYEQYF	TGCGCCAGCAGCTCCGCGGGGGGCTACGAGCAGTACTTC	.	TRBV5-1	TRBJ2-7	13	TRBD2
CASSYRDRERFF	TGTGCCAGCAGCTACCGAGACAGGGAGCGGTTCTTC	few	TRBV7-2	TRBJ2-1	12	TRBD1
CATSIASSYNEQFF	TGTGCCACCAGCATAGCCAGCTCCTACAATGAGCAGTTCTTC	.	TRBV15	TRBJ2-1	14	.
CASSLAGGAETQYF	TGCGCCAGCAGCTTGGCAGGGGGGGCAGAGACCCAGTACTTC	.	TRBV5-1	TRBJ2-5	14	.
CASSPGGGGPYEQYF	TGTGCCAGCAGCCCAGGTGGGGGCGGACCCTACGAGCAGTACTTC	.	TRBV7-9	TRBJ2-7	15	.
CASSITNTGELFF	TGTGCCAGCAGCATAACGAACACCGGGGAGCTGTTTTTT	.	TRBV7-3	TRBJ2-2	13	.
CASSLGQRIEAFF	TGTGCCAGCAGCTTAGGGCAGCGGATTGAAGCTTTCTTT	few	TRBV7-9	TRBJ1-1	13	.
CASSPDRDPRGTGYTF	TGTGCCAGTAGTCCAGACCGGGACCCCCGAGGGACTGGCTACACCTTC	.	TRBV19	TRBJ1-2	16	.
CASSVRDGTEAFF	TGTGCCAGCAGTGTCAGGGACGGCACTGAAGCTTTCTTT	few	TRBV6-4	TRBJ1-1	13	.
CASSLERARDNEQFF	TGTGCCAGCAGCTTAGAACGGGCCCGTGACAATGAGCAGTTCTTC	.	TRBV7-2	TRBJ2-1	15	.
CASSIYRGNQPQHF	TGTGCCAGTAGTATCTACAGGGGGAATCAGCCCCAGCATTTT	.	TRBV19	TRBJ1-5	14	TRBD1
CASRGSGGLGQPQHF	TGTGCCAGCAGGGGGTCAGGGGGCTTGGGTCAGCCCCAGCATTTT	.	TRBV28	TRBJ1-5	15	TRBD1
CASSSSVDTQYF	TGTGCCAGCAGCTCCTCGGTCGATACGCAGTATTTT	.	TRBV5-4	TRBJ2-3	12	.
CASRLLYEQYF	TGTGCCAGCAGGCTACTCTACGAGCAGTACTTC	.	TRBV25-1	TRBJ2-7	11	.
CASSLTSGGNEQFF	TGCGCCAGCAGCCTGACTAGCGGGGGCAATGAGCAGTTCTTC	few	TRBV5-1	TRBJ2-1	14	TRBD2
CASSYGGERAFF	TGTGCCAGCAGTTACGGGGGAGAGAGAGCTTTCTTT	.	TRBV6-5	TRBJ1-1	12	.
CASSWGGMKDTQYF	TGTGCCAGCAGCTGGGGGGGTATGAAAGATACGCAGTATTTT	.	TRBV5-4	TRBJ2-3	14	TRBD2